This T cell receptor (beta chain) was profiled in a study of T cell responses to AZD1222 COVID-19 vaccine. Whole-study results and caveats: Spike-specific TCRs gained breadth and depth after people received two AZD1222 doses. Donors were chiefly white British, with a greater number of females, and clonal diversity was perhaps underestimated.

The V end lost 0 bases, the J end lost 2 bases, and 0 bases lay between the germline ends. CDR3 length equals 12 residues. CDR1 is SGHNT, CDR2 YYREEE, per germline (reference sequence). A note on this clone: Its antigen is still unknown.

The assay was immunoSEQ multiplex PCR, and TCRdb's table has in-frame clones only and misses some. The table shows about 150,000 clones, with 80% to 90% occurring only once. The chain combines TRBV5-4 with TRBJ2-1; no clear D gene. This clonotype was sampled from an adult in good health. Sequenced material: peripheral blood, taken on day 0 of AZD1222 vaccination. The CDR3: CASSLAYNEQFF. The CDR3 DNA reads as TGTGCCAGCAGCTTGGCCTACAATGAGCAGTTCTTC.